A single sample gave rise to the 26 T cell receptor beta chains below, sequenced in a study of blood T cell repertoires in COVID-19 (dated by TCRdb to the early 2020s). The library was generated by the immunoSEQ multiplex PCR assay. Entries here come from immuneACCESS through TCRdb and include only in-frame sequences with V and J called. Some clones fail to appear in such tables; in the studies checked, an unresolved V gene covers under half of the shortfall, and the cause of the remainder is unknown. Present in this sample are roughly 120,000 clones, over 80% of which were seen just once. In total, the top ten clones hold 1% to 1.4% of the sample. Input material: peripheral blood. Receptor source: a human donor in a cohort sampled during active COVID-19.

The chain joins TRBV7-9 to TRBJ1-2, with D perhaps matching TRBD1 (5 bases). CDR3 length: 14 residues. V was trimmed by 5 bases and J by 6 bases, leaving 16 bases between them. Germline CDR1 reads SEHNR; CDR2 reads FQNEAQ (reference sequence). CDR3 coding DNA: TGTGCCAGCAGCCCAAAGGGGACTTCCAATGGCTACACCTTC. It translates to CASSPKGTSNGYTF.

This clone was counted a few times. V and J are TRBV28 and TRBJ2-7; TRBD1 might be the D (5 bases). With 4 bases removed from V and 0 bases from J, the gap between germline ends came to 10 bases. Per germline, CDR1 MDHEN and CDR2 SYDVKM. This CDR3 has 14 amino acids. CDR3 residues: CASSSPTDSYEQYF. Here the CDR3 DNA reads TGTGCCAGCAGTTCGCCGACAGACTCCTACGAGCAGTACTTC.

The chain's CDR3 is CASSDGTLTNEKLFF. CDR3 nucleotide sequence: TGTGCCAGTAGTGACGGGACACTAACTAATGAAAAACTGTTTTTT. V usage is TRBV19 and J usage is TRBJ1-4, with D tentatively TRBD1 (6 bases). Germline V gives CDR1 LNHDA, CDR2 SQIVND (reference sequence). This CDR3 comprises 15 residues. The V end lost 5 bases, the J end lost 1 base, and 11 bases lay between the germline ends.

V and J are TRBV4-2 and TRBJ2-7; TRBD1 matches at 9 bases. Looked up from germline, CDR1 is LGHNA and CDR2 is YNFKEQ. The J segment lost 2 bases and the V segment lost 0 bases, leaving 2 bases of the junction unmatched. The CDR3 is 15 residues long. CDR3 in amino acids: CASSQDRQGAYEQYF. The CDR3 nucleotides read TGTGCCAGCAGCCAAGATCGACAGGGGGCCTACGAGCAGTACTTC.

The rearrangement uses TRBV6-1 and TRBJ2-6; 8 bases are shared with TRBD1. V lost 2 bases and J lost 0; bases outside the gene matches: 3. CDR1 MNHNS and CDR2 SASEGT come from the germline V gene. This CDR3 comprises 17 residues. The CDR3 region is CASSERTGSSGANVLTF. CDR3 bases: TGTGCCAGCAGTGAACGGACAGGGTCCTCTGGGGCCAACGTCCTGACTTTC.

The chain is built from TRBV5-6 and TRBJ2-3; D is perhaps TRBD2 (5 bases). This CDR3 has 16 residues. In germline, CDR1 is SGHDT, CDR2 YYEEEE. V was shortened by 1 base and J by 3 bases, with 15 bases between the two germline ends. CDR3 bases: TGTGCCAGCAGCTTGAGGCTAGCAGGAGCAACAGATACGCAGTATTTT. This translates into CASSLRLAGATDTQYF.

The chain has TRBV21-1 and TRBJ2-5; whether TRBD2, the table's D call, matches the DNA was not checked. TRBV21-1 is termed a pseudogene. This CDR3 spans 14 amino acids. As DNA, the CDR3 is TGTGCCAGCAGCAAGAAGGGAGGGAAAGAGACCCAGTACTTC. This codes for CASSKKGGKETQYF.

This sequence joins TRBV7-2 and TRBJ2-2; tentative D call: TRBD2 (6 bases). The CDR3 covers 18 residues. V was pared by 3 bases and J by 0 bases, with 17 bases between. Germline V gives CDR1 SGHTA, CDR2 FQGNSA. The CDR3 region is CASSFFAGSRPNTGELFF. The CDR3 DNA sequence: TGTGCCAGCAGCTTTTTTGCGGGGAGCCGACCGAACACCGGGGAGCTGTTTTTT.

Here the CDR3 reads CASSIRLAGWNYNEQFF. The CDR3 DNA is TGTGCCAGTAGTATAAGGCTAGCGGGGTGGAACTACAATGAGCAGTTCTTC. The rearrangement links TRBV19 to TRBJ2-1, with 9 bases that match TRBD2. Germline lookup yields CDR1 LNHDA and CDR2 SQIVND (reference sequence). Trimming cost V 2 bases and J 3 bases; bases outside gene matches: 8. The CDR3 has 17 amino acids.

This clone has just one count. The chain employs TRBV6-5 and TRBJ1-2; 7 bases line up with TRBD1. With V trimmed by 5 bases and J by 8 bases, 8 bases remained unmatched. CDR3 length: 13 amino acids. Per germline, CDR1 MNHEY and CDR2 SVGAGI. The DNA of the CDR3 is TGTGCCAGCAGTCGAACAGGGGTTGGCGGCTACACCTTC. It yields the protein CASSRTGVGGYTF.

The chain has TRBV18 and TRBJ2-1; 10 bases map to TRBD2. V lost 4 bases to trimming and J lost 3 bases; unmatched junction nucleotides: 3. Germline lookup yields CDR1 KGHSH and CDR2 LQKENI. The CDR3 is made up of 15 amino acids. The CDR3 is CASSHKREGYNEQFF. The CDR3 region has the DNA TGTGCCAGCTCACACAAGCGGGAGGGCTACAATGAGCAGTTCTTC.

Written as DNA, the CDR3 is TGTGCCAGCAGGCCTCGACTAGATCCCGGGGAGCTGTTTTTT. It is translated as CASRPRLDPGELFF. This chain links TRBV6-5 with TRBJ2-2, with a tentative D call TRBD2 (6 bases). Trimming removed 6 bases from V and 6 bases from J, with 14 bases in between. Germline values: CDR1 MNHEY, CDR2 SVGAGI. The CDR3 runs to 14 residues.

This chain links TRBV4-2 with TRBJ2-2; 8 nucleotides match TRBD2. Germline CDR1 reads LGHNA; CDR2 reads YNFKEQ. Losses at the gene ends were 4 bases for V and 7 bases for J; bases not matched to a gene: 8. The CDR3 totals 15 residues. CDR3 bases: TGTGCCAGCAGCCTCGCCGGGGGGGCAGACGGGGAGCTGTTTTTT. Amino acids: CASSLAGGADGELFF.

This chain joins TRBV4-1 and TRBJ1-2; 8 bases are shared with TRBD1. CDR1 MGHRA and CDR2 YSYEKL come from the germline V gene. CDR3 size: 13 residues. The J segment lost 8 bases and the V segment lost 1 base, leaving 3 bases of the junction unmatched. This CDR3 is CASSQGRGRGYTF. The CDR3 DNA is TGCGCCAGCAGCCAAGGCAGGGGGCGAGGCTACACCTTC.

This chain links TRBV6-5 with TRBJ2-5, with D possibly being TRBD2 (6 bases). V was cut by 11 bases and J by 1 base, with 20 bases left in between. Looked up from germline, CDR1 is MNHEY and CDR2 is SVGAGI. This CDR3 comprises 15 residues. The CDR3 loop reads CAGLAVGGIQETQYF. The CDR3 region has the DNA TGTGCCGGCCTAGCAGTGGGGGGAATCCAAGAGACCCAGTACTTC.

The V gene is TRBV7-8, the J gene TRBJ2-5, with 9 bases lining up with TRBD1. Germline CDR1 is SGHVS and CDR2 is FQNEAQ. The CDR3 spans 14 residues. J lost 4 bases, V lost 4 bases, and 4 bases had no gene match. CDR3 loop: CASSSDRGGETQYF. The CDR3 nucleotides read TGTGCCAGCAGCTCGGACAGGGGAGGAGAGACCCAGTACTTC.

The rearrangement links TRBV7-3 to TRBJ2-1; 7 bases map to TRBD2. There are 19 residues in the CDR3. The germline V gene has CDR1 SGHTA and CDR2 FQGTGA. Trimming cost V 5 bases and J 3 bases; bases outside gene matches: 19. The CDR3 protein is CASSPRAPLLAGLYNEQFF. Here the CDR3 DNA reads TGTGCCAGCAGCCCACGAGCCCCACTTTTAGCGGGCCTCTACAATGAGCAGTTCTTC.

The chain couples TRBV24-1 to TRBJ1-3; possible D gene TRBD1, 5 bases. Germline V lookup: CDR1 KGHDR, CDR2 SFDVKD. The CDR3 is 15 residues long. The germline V and J ends were trimmed by 9 bases and 4 bases, with 18 bases remaining between them. The DNA for the CDR3 is TGTGCCACCGTGGGGGGGGACTTCAACGGAAACACCATATATTTT. Protein product: CATVGGDFNGNTIYF.

V and J are TRBV18 and TRBJ2-3; no clear D. Germline V gives CDR1 KGHSH, CDR2 LQKENI. Trimming pared 4 bases from V and 0 bases from J, leaving 5 bases between. The CDR3 runs to 13 residues. In nucleotides, the CDR3 is TGTGCCAGCTCACTCCCTAGCACAGATACGCAGTATTTT. Translation gives CASSLPSTDTQYF.

The chain has TRBV5-1 and TRBJ1-5, with TRBD1 matching over 10 bases. J lost 4 bases, V lost 0 bases, and 1 base had no gene match. The germline V gene has CDR1 SGHRS and CDR2 YFSETQ. The CDR3 runs to 15 residues. The CDR3 nucleotides are TGCGCCAGCAGCTTGGAGGGACAGGGGAATCAGCCCCAGCATTTT. Translated: CASSLEGQGNQPQHF.

The rearrangement joins TRBV18 to TRBJ1-1; unclear D gene. Trimming left V 2 bases short and J 3 bases short, with 7 bases between. This CDR3 has 13 amino acids. Germline V gives CDR1 KGHSH, CDR2 LQKENI. The chain's CDR3 is CASSPSQYTEAFF. The CDR3, as DNA: TGTGCCAGCTCACCATCCCAGTACACTGAAGCTTTCTTT.

This clone was counted a single time. V gene TRBV4-1 combines with J gene TRBJ2-2; 10 bases line up with TRBD2. Germline loops: CDR1 MGHRA, CDR2 YSYEKL. The ends lost 4 bases at V and 2 bases at J; junction bases unmatched: 10. The CDR3 length is 18 residues. CDR3 amino acids: CASSPRIIAGGNTGELFF. The CDR3 DNA follows: TGCGCCAGCAGCCCCCGGATTATAGCGGGGGGTAACACCGGGGAGCTGTTTTTT.

V gene TRBV5-1 combines with J gene TRBJ1-1; a possible D gene is TRBD1 (6 bases). The CDR3 has 14 amino acids. The V gene lost 2 bases and the J gene lost 0 bases, with 8 bases spanning the gap. From germline, CDR1 is SGHRS and CDR2 YFSETQ. The CDR3 sequence: CASSFGQLNTEAFF. Here the CDR3 DNA reads TGCGCCAGCAGCTTCGGACAGCTGAACACTGAAGCTTTCTTT.

The chain is built from TRBV7-8 and TRBJ1-5, with 8 bases matching TRBD1. After removal of 6 bases from V and 5 bases from J, the junction contained 6 bases not matched to a gene. Germline V lookup: CDR1 SGHVS, CDR2 FQNEAQ. The length of the CDR3 is 14 residues. Here the CDR3 DNA reads TGTGCCAGCAGACAGGGGACAGGACATCAGCCCCAGCATTTT. Residues: CASRQGTGHQPQHF.

The J gene is TRBJ2-3, the V gene TRBV9; D not certain. The CDR3 has 13 amino acids. V was pared by 3 bases and J by 2 bases, with 7 bases between. Per germline, CDR1 SGDLS and CDR2 YYNGEE. The CDR3 region is CASSAYHTDTQYF. The CDR3 nucleotides read TGTGCCAGCAGCGCCTACCACACAGATACGCAGTATTTT.

The chain is built from TRBV3-1 (or the pseudogene TRBV3-2) and TRBJ2-1; 8 bases map to TRBD1. V shed 5 bases and J 7 bases; nucleotides not matched to a gene: 7. Germline lookup yields CDR1 LGHDT and CDR2 YNNKEL (reference sequence). This CDR3 spans 14 amino acids. In DNA form, the CDR3 reads TGTGCCAGCAGCGCCCAGGGGGCTCAAAATGAGCAGTTCTTC. It codes for CASSAQGAQNEQFF.